This TCR beta chain was identified in a study of regulatory T cells in long-lasting Graves disease (dated by TCRdb to the early 2020s). Describing the broader study: Newly diagnosed Graves' disease patients had taken antithyroid drugs for less than 3 months. This study used TCR sequencing and RNA sequencing of peripheral blood to compare persistent Graves' disease patients against newly diagnosed Graves' disease patients. The study was registered as a clinical trial and conducted in China. A total of about 33 samples were covered by TCR sequencing, comprising around 13 persistent and roughly 20 newly diagnosed Graves' disease patients. The research as a whole found: As a limitation, the authors acknowledged that the small sample size may reduce accuracy. Because the primary lesion, thyroid tissue, could not be accessed, the study looked at peripheral blood alone. Compared with newly diagnosed patients, persistent Graves' disease patients had lower TCR Shannon entropy and fewer highly expanded clones, which suggests clonal expansion. Sequencing and analysis were limited to the TCR beta chain. More public clonotypes were shared among persistent patients (more than 2,500) than among newly diagnosed patients (roughly 1,000).

Library preparation employed multiplex PCR. This sample was sequenced with an Illumina HiSeq 4000. CDR3 regions were amplified by Arm-PCR with iRepertoire HTBI primers to construct TCR beta libraries. Gel purification was performed on PCR products prior to sequencing. In the original analysis: Gene usage analysis of CDR3 amino acid clonotypes relied on the approximately 60 TRBV and 14 TRBJ segments identified across samples. COPE and FqMerger were used to merge filtered high-quality paired reads into contigs. BLAST was used to align contigs to the IMGT TRBV, TRBD and TRBJ reference genes, and CDR3 was defined following IMGT. Any clonotype with a frequency above 0.1% was classified as a highly expanded clone. Shannon entropy was used to measure repertoire diversity, and the Gini coefficient was used to measure V-J evenness. A clonotype found in more than one individual was treated as public. TCRdb trimmed the raw reads at Q25, called clones with MiXCR and kept productive beta chains. Rows with a matching CDR3 protein are joined into one entry that keeps the most common DNA and genes. In this record, the V and J calls reflect TCRdb's handling and not the investigators' own analysis. The sample includes 500,000 to 700,000 distinct CDR3 sequences, with 16% observed a single time. The top ten hold 15% to 20% of the sample.

Sample time point, as interpreted from the label and publication: newly diagnosed GD, antithyroid drugs for less than 3 months. For both TCR sequencing and RNA sequencing, RNA was extracted from PBMCs in TRIzol. The diagnosis of Graves' disease was made according to American Thyroid Association guidelines. Recruitment of patients was carried out at an endocrinology department in Xi'an, China. From each patient, around 9 milliliters of peripheral blood was collected into an EDTA anticoagulant tube. Ficoll Paque Plus density gradient separation was used to isolate PBMCs, and no additional T cell sorting was done. An Agilent 2100 Bioanalyzer and agarose gel were used to check RNA quality, and a NanoDrop 2000 was used to measure RNA concentration. The table lists this clonotype with a few counts. It lacks a known antigen. Base-call qualities are not available, and no considerably larger clone is one nucleotide away.

These data were likewise used in another study, on T cells in Graves' hyperthyroidism and ophthalmopathy. That second publication adds: A patient counted as having stable Graves' hyperthyroidism if no progression to ophthalmopathy occurred over 18 months of follow-up. The hyperthyroidism patients were between 18 and 65 years old and newly diagnosed, with a disease duration of less than 2 months. The study excluded patients with uncontrolled infections, other autoimmune diseases, pregnancy or lactation. Diagnoses were based on clinical symptoms, serum thyroxine and TRAb, thyroid ultrasound and orbital computed tomography. For the first round of RT-PCR on the TCR CDR3, the HTBI primer set was used together with the Qiagen OneStep RT-PCR kit. Blood samples also contained most of the expanded thyroid clonotypes (frequency above 0.001), which suggests that blood repertoires may reflect thyroid immune responses. Ophthalmopathy was separated from stable hyperthyroidism by a 13 V-J signature model, with 85% to 90% sensitivity and about 81% specificity obtained in cross-validation and 80%/75% obtained in testing. In validation, the model predicted progression to ophthalmopathy with just under 71% sensitivity and approximately 78% specificity, a median of about 6.7 months before onset. TCR V-J signatures able to tell the groups apart were searched for in a discovery cohort of 100 or so patients, of whom 43 had Graves' ophthalmopathy and around 58 had stable Graves' hyperthyroidism. Whether ophthalmopathy could be predicted prospectively was tested in an independent validation cohort made up of under 20 hyperthyroidism patients plus 17 patients who later progressed to ophthalmopathy. The 90 or so discovery patients were randomly split 7:3 into training and test sets. In six Graves' hyperthyroidism patients, the study also compared T-cell repertoires from thyroid tissue with T-cell repertoires from blood. After sampling, hyperthyroidism patients received methimazole starting at 30 mg daily, and ophthalmopathy patients received high-dose intravenous methylprednisolone. Libraries were constructed in a second round of multiplex PCR, after which size selection and purification were carried out. Sequencing of the libraries was done on an Illumina HiSeq2000 using paired-end 100 bp reads. SOAPnuke was used to process the raw data, throwing out any read that contained adapters or uncalled bases, had a mean Phred below 15, or lacked an exact constant-primer or identifier match. COPE v1.2.5 was used to merge the high-quality paired reads, and each unique nucleotide sequence was defined as a clonotype. MiTCR v1.1 was used to align the clonotypes against IMGT TRBV, TRBD and TRBJ reference segments. Analysis was restricted to V-J combinations with a frequency above 0.0001, which covered 99% to 99.2% of repertoires. The TCS score was defined as F50 (clonal expansion) divided by E x V (chaos), with BLOSUM62-based TCRdist calculated between CDR3 peptides within each V-J. Welch's t-statistics and random forest reduced roughly 540 V-J features to 13, which were used in a naive Bayes classifier (R e1071). Sample size was not statistically predetermined, and blinding of investigators to group allocation was not performed. The paper describes TCR Vbeta CDR3 sequencing of 140 or so peripheral blood samples, made up of 40 to 45 ophthalmopathy patients, around 78 hyperthyroidism patients and around 17 progressor patients.

Sequencing used peripheral blood mononuclear cells (PBMCs), obtained at new diagnosis, from a patient treated with antithyroid drugs. The clonotype comes from a woman in her twenties or thirties with Graves disease. Donor details come from another sample of the same person, matched by shared clones.

The CDR3 region: CASSVDQIGYEQYF. The DNA sequence is as follows: TGTGCCAGCAGCGTAGATCAAATCGGGTACGAGCAGTACTTC. The chain is made from TRBV9 and TRBJ2-7, with no confident D gene call. Per the germline V gene, SGDLS is the CDR1 and YYNGEE is the CDR2. The CDR3 holds 14 amino acids from the cysteine to the phenylalanine. Just CDR3 DNA is preserved here, 42 bases in frame from base 1. At the junction V is shortened by 0 bases and J by 4 bases, with 11 bases in between.